This entry concerns a single T cell receptor (beta chain). Its matching antigen is unknown. Primers for the PCR totalled 60 Vbeta and 13 Jbeta. Assay: immunoSEQ multiplex PCR; the TCRdb copy retains only in-frame clones and omits some. The repertoire holds 210,000 or so clones, with roughly 84% as singletons. This entry is derived from a study of cytomegalovirus exposure and HLA in healthy donors. Study overall: Researchers found that around 80% of over 350 genotyped donors fell within the Caucasian-associated ancestry cluster.

The V end was cut by 4 bases, the J end by 0 bases, with 13 bases between. The CDR3 has 15 residues. Germline CDR1 is SGDLS and CDR2 is YYNGEE. Notes on the study in general: Reported results showed that the classifier diagnosed cytomegalovirus status with high specificity and sensitivity. The authors later found HLA-associated TCR beta chains more clonally expanded than equally common others. The listing of 150 to 200 TCR beta chains classed them as cytomegalovirus-associated.

Sample: PBMCs. The TCR was taken from a girl between 5 and 17 years old in good health and CMV-seronegative. V is TRBV9 and J is TRBJ1-1, with D perhaps matching TRBD1 (5 bases). The CDR3 sequence is CASSPTGSLNTEAFF. In DNA form, the CDR3 reads TGTGCCAGCAGCCCCACAGGCAGCTTGAACACTGAAGCTTTCTTT.